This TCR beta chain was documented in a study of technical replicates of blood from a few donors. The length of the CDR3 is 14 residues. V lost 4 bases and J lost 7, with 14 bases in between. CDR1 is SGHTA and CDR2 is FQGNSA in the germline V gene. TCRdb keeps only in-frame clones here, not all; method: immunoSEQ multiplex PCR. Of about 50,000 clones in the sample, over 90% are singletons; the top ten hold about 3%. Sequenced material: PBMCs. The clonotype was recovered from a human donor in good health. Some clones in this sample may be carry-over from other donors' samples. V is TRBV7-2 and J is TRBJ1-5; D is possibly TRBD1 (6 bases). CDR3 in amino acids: CASSSQTGLQPQHF. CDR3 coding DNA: TGTGCCAGCAGCTCACAGACAGGACTCCAGCCCCAGCATTTT.